This is a list of T cell receptor beta chains from one sample in a study of T-cell reconstitution after alpha-beta-depleted transplantation in children. TCRdb itself ran the PCR reads through MiXCR, one entry per CDR3 protein. The data show about 120,000 distinct CDR3 sequences, 10% to 13% seen once. Source: PBMCs from the stem cell graft donor, taken from the stem cell graft. The receptors derive from a human donor who donated a stem cell graft to a child with acute lymphoblastic leukemia. Both conserved end residues are part of each CDR3. The D gene is left open where the match is weak. Not all rows give a size; the values are once, few, many and, for expanded clones, a class.

abundance,j_gene,d_gene,v_gene,CDR3aa,CDR3nt
many,TRBJ2-7,NA,TRBV24-1,CATSADGEQYF,TGTGCCACCAGTGCGGACGGCGAGCAGTACTTC
many,TRBJ2-5,NA,TRBV28,CASERGLETQYF,TGTGCCAGCGAGAGGGGTTTAGAGACCCAGTACTTC
many,TRBJ2-5,TRBD1,TRBV7-9,CASSQDRNQETQYF,TGTGCCAGCAGCCAGGACAGGAACCAAGAGACCCAGTACTTC
many,TRBJ2-7,NA,TRBV25-1,CASSASGRFYEQYF,TGTGCCAGCAGCGCCTCGGGACGGTTCTACGAGCAGTACTTC
many,TRBJ2-6,NA,TRBV6-1,CASSPWEVPDSGANVLTF,TGTGCCAGCAGTCCCTGGGAAGTGCCTGACTCTGGGGCCAACGTCCTGACTTTC
many,TRBJ2-1,NA,TRBV20-1,CSARSAAHPSSYNEQFF,TGCAGTGCTAGAAGTGCGGCCCATCCCAGCTCCTACAATGAGCAGTTCTTC
many,TRBJ1-3,NA,TRBV7-2,CASSLEGTTGNTIYF,TGTGCCAGCAGCTTAGAGGGGACTACTGGAAACACCATATATTTT
many,TRBJ2-1,NA,TRBV27,CASSLGFRAPEQFF,TGTGCCAGCAGTTTGGGGTTTCGGGCGCCCGAGCAGTTCTTC
many,TRBJ2-3,TRBD1,TRBV7-7,CASSYYPDRGIAQDTQYF,TGTGCTAGCAGCTACTACCCGGACAGGGGAATCGCGCAAGATACGCAGTATTTT
many,TRBJ1-1,NA,TRBV29-1,CSADLGLNTEAFF,TGCAGCGCCGATCTCGGTCTGAACACTGAAGCTTTCTTT
many,TRBJ1-1,NA,TRBV6-2/TRBV6-3,CASSYMRGVTEAFF,TGTGCCAGCAGTTACATGAGGGGTGTCACTGAAGCTTTCTTT
many,TRBJ2-3,TRBD2,TRBV10-3,CAISEPGLEDTQYF,TGTGCCATCAGTGAGCCGGGACTAGAAGATACGCAGTATTTT
medium-sized,TRBJ1-2,TRBD1,TRBV3-1,CASSPRTGDWYGYTF,TGTGCCAGCAGCCCGAGGACAGGGGATTGGTATGGCTACACCTTC
many,TRBJ2-2,NA,TRBV11-1,CASSRQDSTGELFF,TGTGCCAGCAGCCGACAGGATTCCACCGGGGAGCTGTTTTTT
many,TRBJ1-2,NA,TRBV11-2,CASSFEGKGGYTF,TGTGCCAGCAGCTTTGAGGGAAAAGGTGGCTACACCTTC
many,TRBJ1-6,TRBD1,TRBV20-1,CSARPGQNRSPLHF,TGCAGTGCTAGACCGGGACAGAATAGGTCACCCCTCCACTTT
many,TRBJ2-2,NA,TRBV18,CASSPSRSGGTGELFF,TGTGCCAGCTCACCGTCCCGATCAGGCGGCACCGGGGAGCTGTTTTTT
many,TRBJ1-6,NA,TRBV18,CASSPLTIKGGNNSPLHF,TGTGCCAGCTCACCGCTAACCATCAAGGGAGGGAATAATTCACCCCTCCACTTT
many,TRBJ1-1,NA,TRBV5-1,CASSPGAANTEAFF,TGCGCCAGCAGCCCAGGGGCAGCGAACACTGAAGCTTTCTTT
many,TRBJ1-5,NA,TRBV5-1,CASSLDRGGNQPQHF,TGCGCCAGCAGCTTGGATAGGGGTGGGAATCAGCCCCAGCATTTT
many,TRBJ1-5,TRBD1,TRBV20-1,CSARWDRGNQPQHF,TGCAGTGCCCGCTGGGACAGGGGGAATCAGCCCCAGCATTTT
many,TRBJ2-2,NA,TRBV5-1,CASSYDFTGELFF,TGCGCCAGCAGCTACGACTTCACCGGGGAGCTGTTTTTT
many,TRBJ1-1,NA,TRBV4-3,CASSQVGGRSTEAFF,TGCGCCAGCAGCCAAGTAGGGGGACGGAGCACTGAAGCTTTCTTT
many,TRBJ2-7,TRBD2,TRBV12-3/TRBV12-4,CASSLYPSGYEQYF,TGTGCCAGCAGTTTATACCCTAGCGGTTACGAGCAGTACTTC
many,TRBJ1-3,NA,TRBV6-5,CASSYAGMSSGNTIYF,TGTGCCAGCAGTTACGCAGGCATGAGCTCTGGAAACACCATATATTTT
many,TRBJ1-5,NA,TRBV7-2,CASSLGTGSSQPQHF,TGTGCCAGCAGCTTAGGCACAGGGTCGAGCCAGCCCCAGCATTTT
many,TRBJ1-1,NA,TRBV10-3,CAISVGWQGGTEAFF,TGTGCCATCAGTGTAGGGTGGCAAGGTGGGACTGAAGCTTTCTTT
many,TRBJ2-1,NA,TRBV20-1,CSASPLTRYNEQFF,TGCAGTGCTAGTCCCCTGACGAGGTACAATGAGCAGTTCTTC
NA,TRBJ2-5,TRBD2,TRBV6-2/TRBV6-3,CASRTSGITETQYF,TGTGCCAGCAGAACTAGCGGAATCACGGAGACCCAGTACTTC
many,TRBJ2-7,TRBD2,TRBV12-3/TRBV12-4,CASSLSSGVYEQYF,TGTGCCAGCAGTTTATCTAGCGGAGTATACGAGCAGTACTTC
many,TRBJ1-1,NA,TRBV12-3/TRBV12-4,CASSWQNTEAFF,TGTGCCAGCAGTTGGCAGAACACTGAAGCTTTCTTT
many,TRBJ2-2,TRBD2,TRBV20-1,CSARDAAGYTGELFF,TGCAGTGCTAGAGACGCAGCGGGGTACACCGGGGAGCTGTTTTTT
many,TRBJ1-4,NA,TRBV29-1,CSVEDLRGGNEKLFF,TGCAGCGTTGAAGATCTCAGGGGAGGGAATGAAAAACTGTTTTTT
many,TRBJ2-3,TRBD1,TRBV5-1,CASSLDGTVTDTQYF,TGCGCCAGCAGCTTGGATGGGACAGTCACAGATACGCAGTATTTT
NA,TRBJ1-1,NA,TRBV7-2,CASSLGGVGVTEAFF,TGTGCCAGCAGCCTAGGGGGGGTTGGGGTAACTGAAGCTTTCTTT
many,TRBJ1-1,NA,TRBV11-2,CASSLEGGWVTEAFF,TGTGCCAGCAGTCTAGAGGGGGGGTGGGTCACTGAAGCTTTCTTT
many,TRBJ2-2,TRBD2,TRBV5-1,CASSLALADTGELFF,TGCGCCAGCAGCTTGGCCCTAGCGGACACCGGGGAGCTGTTTTTT
many,TRBJ2-7,TRBD2,TRBV20-1,CSAPGGAGYEQYF,TGCAGTGCCCCGGGAGGGGCCGGGTACGAGCAGTACTTC
many,TRBJ2-2,TRBD2,TRBV12-3/TRBV12-4,CASSLPRLGLAANTGELFF,TGTGCCAGCAGTTTACCCCGCTTGGGACTAGCGGCGAACACCGGGGAGCTGTTTTTT
many,TRBJ2-5,TRBD2,TRBV7-6,CASSLVGGYQETQYF,TGTGCCAGCAGCTTAGTGGGAGGGTACCAAGAGACCCAGTACTTC
many,TRBJ1-1,TRBD1,TRBV4-1,CASSHLIQGRAEAFF,TGCGCCAGCAGCCACTTGATACAGGGGAGGGCTGAAGCTTTCTTT
many,TRBJ2-2,TRBD2,TRBV12-5,CASGLGLGGTGELFF,TGTGCTAGTGGTTTGGGACTGGGGGGGACCGGGGAGCTGTTTTTT
few,TRBJ1-1,TRBD1,TRBV2,CASTKDRAPNTEAFF,TGTGCCAGCACCAAGGACAGGGCCCCGAACACTGAAGCTTTCTTT
many,TRBJ2-1,NA,TRBV5-6,CASSLLTRNNEQFF,TGTGCCAGCAGCTTGTTGACGAGAAACAATGAGCAGTTCTTC
NA,TRBJ2-2,TRBD2,TRBV4-2,CASSPSAGGNTGELFF,TGTGCCAGCAGCCCCTCGGCGGGAGGGAACACCGGGGAGCTGTTTTTT
many,TRBJ2-5,NA,TRBV20-1,CSASSPRGAMSQETQYF,TGCAGTGCTAGTTCCCCCCGGGGGGCGATGTCCCAAGAGACCCAGTACTTC